The 20 T cell receptor beta chains below were found in one sample sequenced in a study of cytomegalovirus exposure and HLA in healthy donors. Generated by immunoSEQ multiplex PCR, the TCRdb table keeps only in-frame clones and is missing some. The sample includes about 310,000 clones, 70% to 90% of them seen just once. The sequencing sample was made of PBMCs. The source of these receptors is a young man in good health and CMV-seronegative.

The V call is TRBV27, the J call TRBJ1-6, with a tentative D call TRBD1 (5 bases). The CDR3 has 14 amino acids. Deletions cut 5 bases from V and 10 bases from J, with 15 bases between. The germline V gene has CDR1 MNHEY and CDR2 SMNVEV (reference sequence). This chain's CDR3 is CASSPRRDSSPLHF. Written as DNA, the CDR3 is TGTGCCAGCAGTCCGCGCAGGGATTCATCACCCCTCCACTTT.

This clone has only one observation. The V call is TRBV5-6, the J call TRBJ1-1, with TRBD1 matching over 7 bases. The germline V gene encodes CDR1 SGHDT and CDR2 YYEEEE. The CDR3 is 15 residues long. J gave up 1 base and V 1 base, and 4 bases lay outside the gene matches. CDR3 bases: TGTGCCAGCAGCTTGATGGGACAGACGAACACTGAAGCTTTCTTT. It translates to CASSLMGQTNTEAFF.

There are a few counts of this clone. V and J are TRBV13 and TRBJ1-5, with D perhaps matching TRBD1 (6 bases). The V gene's germline CDR1 is PRHDT and CDR2 FYEKMQ (reference sequence). The CDR3 is 13 residues long. Trimming pared 4 bases from V and 7 bases from J, leaving 11 bases between. The CDR3: CASSSGGAQPQHF. CDR3 coding DNA: TGTGCCAGCAGCTCTGGGGGGGCCCAGCCCCAGCATTTT.

V and J are TRBV15 and TRBJ1-1; TRBD1 agrees at 8 bases. The junction had 6 bases not matched to a gene; V was cut back by 3 bases and J by 0 bases. The CDR3 runs 16 residues. Per the germline V gene, CDR1 is LNHNV and CDR2 is YYDKDF (reference sequence). CDR3 protein: CATSSDRGTMNTEAFF. As DNA, the CDR3 is TGTGCCACCAGCAGCGACAGGGGAACTATGAACACTGAAGCTTTCTTT.

J is TRBJ1-4 and V is TRBV7-6; 7 nucleotides match TRBD1. This CDR3 is built from 16 residues. V lost 5 bases and J lost 7; bases outside the gene matches: 13. Germline CDR1 is SGHVS and CDR2 is FNYEAQ. The CDR3 loop is CASSPSDREWGEKLFF. The CDR3 DNA is TGTGCCAGCAGCCCATCAGACAGGGAATGGGGTGAAAAACTGTTTTTT.

The chain has TRBV7-9 and TRBJ1-2; perhaps TRBD1 as D (5 bases). Trimming left V 8 bases short and J 4 bases short, with 17 bases between. This CDR3 has 14 residues. CDR1 is SEHNR and CDR2 is FQNEAQ in the germline V gene (reference sequence). The CDR3 DNA reads TGTGCCAGCCATCGTGGGGGGTTCAGCTATGGCTACACCTTC. This translates into CASHRGGFSYGYTF.

This sequence joins TRBV14 and TRBJ2-2, with TRBD1 matching 9 bases. V lost 6 bases, J lost 0 bases, and 14 bases stayed unmatched. The CDR3 spans 19 residues. The germline CDR1 and CDR2 sequences are SGHDN and FVKESK. CDR3 nucleotide sequence: TGTGCCAGCAGACCCGGGACAGGGCGGGCTAGGGCGAACACCGGGGAGCTGTTTTTT. Its translation: CASRPGTGRARANTGELFF.

This clone was counted only a few times. The rearrangement links TRBV11-2 to TRBJ2-7; 8 bases fit TRBD1. Trimming removed 8 bases from V and 9 bases from J; junction bases left unmatched: 18. CDR1 SGHAT and CDR2 FQNNGV come from the germline V gene. The CDR3 has 15 amino acids. The CDR3 coding sequence is TGTGCCAGCCGGCCCCCGGGACAGGTGACCTTTGGGCAGTACTTC. It codes for CASRPPGQVTFGQYF.

This clone was seen once. The CDR3 here is CASSADIMESGNTIYF. For the CDR3, the DNA is TGTGCCAGCAGCGCCGATATCATGGAGTCTGGAAACACCATATATTTT. The chain recombines TRBV7-9 with TRBJ1-3, with unresolved D. CDR1 and CDR2 from the germline V gene are SEHNR and FQNEAQ (reference sequence). Between the trimmed V and J ends, which lost 5 bases and 1 base, there was a span of 15 bases. CDR3 size: 16 residues.

CDR3 loop: CASSLDQPLTGTGGGYTF. The CDR3 region has the DNA TGTGCCAGCAGCTTAGATCAACCCTTGACCGGGACAGGGGGAGGCTACACCTTC. J is TRBJ1-2 and V is TRBV11-2, with 11 positions matching TRBD1. The CDR3 spans 18 residues. J gave up 8 bases and V 0 bases, and 14 bases lay outside the gene matches. CDR1 and CDR2 (germline): SGHAT, FQNNGV.

This rearrangement joins TRBV29-1 to TRBJ2-7; 8 bases agree with TRBD1. The CDR3 extends over 15 amino acids. V dropped 4 bases and J dropped 1; count of bases not matched to a gene: 9. CDR1 is SQVTM and CDR2 is ANQGSEA in the germline V gene. Here the CDR3 reads CSVVSPGGSSYEQYF. The CDR3 DNA is TGCAGCGTTGTTTCCCCAGGGGGCAGTTCCTACGAGCAGTACTTC.

The CDR3, as DNA: TGTGCCAGCAGTTACGGACAAAGCTTCACTGAAGCTTTCTTT. As protein: CASSYGQSFTEAFF. The J gene is TRBJ1-1, the V gene TRBV6-6; a weak D match, TRBD1 (5 bases). Germline CDR1 reads MNHNY; CDR2 reads SVGAGI (reference sequence). Trimming took off 2 bases at V and 4 bases at J, with 11 bases between the two ends. CDR3 length: 14 amino acids.

This rearrangement joins TRBV9 to TRBJ1-5; 12 bases match TRBD1. V was clipped by 3 bases and J by 1 base; unmatched bases: 5. The germline gives CDR1 SGDLS, CDR2 YYNGEE. The CDR3 is 17 amino acids. CDR3: CASSARDRGRSNQPQHF. CDR3 DNA: TGTGCCAGCAGCGCGCGGGACAGGGGGCGAAGCAATCAGCCCCAGCATTTT.

The table lists this clone with a few counts. This sequence joins TRBV2 and TRBJ1-2, with 8 bases lining up with TRBD1. The J segment lost 6 bases and the V segment lost 6 bases, leaving 0 bases of the junction unmatched. Looked up from germline, CDR1 is SNHLY and CDR2 is FYNNEI. The CDR3 runs to 11 residues. As DNA, the CDR3 is TGTGCCAGCAGGGACAGGGATGGCTACACCTTC. This gives the protein CASRDRDGYTF.

This rearrangement joins TRBV5-6 to TRBJ1-1, with TRBD1 identical over 8 bases. CDR3 size: 14 residues. The junction had 7 bases not matched to a gene; V was cut back by 1 base and J by 8 bases. Per the germline V gene, CDR1 is SGHDT and CDR2 is YYEEEE. In DNA form, the CDR3 reads TGTGCCAGCAGCTTGTATGGGACAGGCTTCGAAGCTTTCTTT. The encoded protein is CASSLYGTGFEAFF.

J is TRBJ2-3 and V is TRBV4-1; 10 positions agree with TRBD1. In germline, CDR1 is MGHRA, CDR2 YSYEKL. The J segment lost 6 bases and the V segment lost 1 base, leaving 7 bases of the junction unmatched. The CDR3 is 16 residues long. The CDR3 reads CASSQGQGALDDTQYF. As DNA, the CDR3 is TGCGCCAGCAGCCAAGGACAGGGGGCTTTGGATGATACGCAGTATTTT.

The chain has TRBV15 and TRBJ1-1; D not resolved. Germline CDR1 reads LNHNV; CDR2 reads YYDKDF (reference sequence). The CDR3 covers 15 residues. The V end was cut by 3 bases, the J end by 0 bases, with 11 bases between. This CDR3 is CATSSEVKLNTEAFF. The CDR3 DNA follows: TGTGCCACCAGCAGTGAAGTTAAGCTGAACACTGAAGCTTTCTTT.

This chain links TRBV6-6 with TRBJ2-5; TRBD1 aligns across 7 bases. CDR1 and CDR2 (germline): MNHNY, SVGAGI (reference sequence). Trimming took 9 bases from V and 3 from J; bases not matched to a gene: 4. The CDR3 runs 12 residues. The CDR3 nucleotides are TGTGCCAGTAGACAGGGTGAAGAGACCCAGTACTTC. Translating it yields CASRQGEETQYF.

This clone rates as medium-sized. J is TRBJ2-1 and V is TRBV4-3; D gene uncertain. The V gene lost 2 bases and the J gene lost 0 bases, with 11 bases spanning the gap. The CDR3 has 16 residues. Germline CDR1 is LGHNA and CDR2 is YSLEER. The CDR3 DNA reads TGCGCCAGCAGCCAATCGGTAGAATCCTCCTACAATGAGCAGTTCTTC. Translating it yields CASSQSVESSYNEQFF.

J is TRBJ2-1 and V is TRBV6-1; 7 nucleotides agree with TRBD1. CDR1 MNHNS and CDR2 SASEGT come from the germline V gene. V lost 10 bases and J lost 4; bases outside the gene matches: 13. The CDR3 loop spans 15 amino acids. The CDR3 spells CAIAAEGQLYNEQFF. In DNA form, the CDR3 reads TGTGCCATTGCCGCCGAGGGACAGCTTTACAATGAGCAGTTCTTC.